Below are 3 T cell receptor beta chains sequenced from a single sample in a study of CD8 T cells in Susac syndrome. RNA, at about 0.45 to 1 ug, was reverse transcribed with random hexamers. Each CDR3 protein gets one entry after TCRdb re-called the immunoSEQ multiplex PCR reads with MiXCR. In the table there are approximately 190,000 distinct CDR3 sequences, 85% to 95% of which are singletons. Sequencing was performed on CD8+ T cells from PBMCs. The receptors originated from a human donor with Susac syndrome.

The V and J genes are TRBV3-1 and TRBJ1-1; 9 bases fit TRBD1. Germline CDR1 and CDR2: LGHDT and YNNKEL (reference sequence). J gave up 2 bases and V 5 bases, and 9 bases lay outside the gene matches. This CDR3 comprises 16 residues. The CDR3 nucleotides are TGTGCCAGCAGCTCTCTTTGGACAGGGGCTAACACTGAAGCTTTCTTT. It is translated as CASSSLWTGANTEAFF.

The chain employs TRBV4-1 and TRBJ2-7; 7 bases are shared with TRBD1. V lost 3 bases and J lost 2; bases outside the gene matches: 4. The CDR3 is 14 amino acids. Germline-derived CDR1 and CDR2 are MGHRA and YSYEKL. The CDR3 loop reads CASSQDRSTYEQYF. The CDR3 DNA follows: TGCGCCAGCAGCCAGGACAGGTCCACCTACGAGCAGTACTTC.

This chain links TRBV6-5 with TRBJ2-5; D not certain. Per the germline V gene, CDR1 is MNHEY and CDR2 is SVGAGI. The length of the CDR3 is 13 residues. Trimming pared 5 bases from V and 4 bases from J, leaving 11 bases between. The CDR3 protein is CASSRTSGETQYF. The CDR3 DNA reads as TGTGCCAGCAGTCGGACCTCGGGAGAGACCCAGTACTTC.